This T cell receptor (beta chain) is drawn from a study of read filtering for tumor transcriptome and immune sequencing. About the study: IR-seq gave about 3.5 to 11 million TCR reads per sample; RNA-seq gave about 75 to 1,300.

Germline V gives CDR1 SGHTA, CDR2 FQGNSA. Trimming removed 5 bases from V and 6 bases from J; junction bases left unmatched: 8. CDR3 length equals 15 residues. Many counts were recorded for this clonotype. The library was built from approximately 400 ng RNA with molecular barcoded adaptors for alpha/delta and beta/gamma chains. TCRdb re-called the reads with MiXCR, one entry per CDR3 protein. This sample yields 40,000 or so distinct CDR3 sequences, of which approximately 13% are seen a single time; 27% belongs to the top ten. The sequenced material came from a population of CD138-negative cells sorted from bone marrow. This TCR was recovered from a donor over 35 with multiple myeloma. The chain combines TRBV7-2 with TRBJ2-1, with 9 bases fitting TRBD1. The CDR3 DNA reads TGTGCCAGCAGCCTCGGACAGGGGCGTCCCAATGAGCAGTTCTTC. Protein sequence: CASSLGQGRPNEQFF.